A selection of T cell receptor beta chains follows, all from one sample in a study of T cells in Graves' hyperthyroidism and ophthalmopathy. One entry per CDR3 protein, called by TCRdb with MiXCR from the multiplex PCR reads. The sample includes hundreds of thousands of distinct CDR3 sequences, approximately 16% of them seen just once. Sequencing was performed on blood. Source of these receptors: a woman between 18 and 29 years old with Graves' hyperthyroidism. The CDR3 runs from the conserved cysteine through the conserved F or W. Fields, in order: clone size, J gene, V gene, D gene, CDR3 protein, CDR3 DNA. A D gene is named only where the DNA matches it firmly. Not all rows give a size; the values are once, few, many and, for expanded clones, a class.

many | TRBJ2-7 | TRBV12-3/TRBV12-4 | NA | CASSHLPGASYEQYF | TGTGCCAGCAGTCATCTTCCAGGGGCCTCCTACGAGCAGTACTTC
few | TRBJ1-1 | TRBV6-1 | NA | CASSPRTAERVTEAFF | TGTGCCAGCAGTCCCAGGACTGCCGAACGGGTTACTGAAGCTTTCTTT
NA | TRBJ2-4 | TRBV25-1 | TRBD2 | CASSGSGRGPQNIQYF | TGTGCCAGCAGTGGTAGCGGGAGGGGTCCCCAAAACATTCAGTACTTC
few | TRBJ1-1 | TRBV9 | NA | CASSVATGSDTEAFF | TGTGCCAGCAGCGTAGCTACAGGTTCGGACACTGAAGCTTTCTTT
many | TRBJ2-3 | TRBV11-2 | NA | CASSFAGSATQYF | TGTGCCAGCAGCTTCGCTGGCTCTGCGACGCAGTATTTT
many | TRBJ2-7 | TRBV29-1 | TRBD1 | CSVERDSYEQYF | TGCAGCGTTGAACGGGACAGCTACGAGCAGTACTTC
many | TRBJ1-4 | TRBV28 | NA | CASSSGQLINEKLFF | TGTGCCAGCAGTTCCGGACAGCTAATTAATGAAAAACTGTTTTTT
NA | TRBJ1-1 | TRBV6-4 | NA | CASREERGTPRAFF | TGTGCCAGCAGAGAAGAGAGGGGAACCCCCCGCGCTTTCTTT
few | TRBJ2-7 | TRBV4-3 | TRBD2 | CASSRFSGGDYEQYF | TGCGCCAGCAGCCGATTCAGCGGGGGGGACTACGAGCAGTACTTC
many | TRBJ1-1 | TRBV2 | NA | CASSVTANTEAFF | TGTGCCAGCAGTGTGACTGCGAACACTGAAGCTTTCTTT
many | TRBJ2-3 | TRBV20-1 | TRBD2 | CSARERTSGSWDTDTQYF | TGCAGTGCTAGAGAAAGGACTAGCGGGAGTTGGGACACAGATACGCAGTATTTT
NA | TRBJ1-4 | TRBV5-1 | TRBD1 | CASSRSGQGRNNEKLFF | TGCGCCAGCAGCAGGAGCGGACAGGGGAGGAATAATGAAAAACTGTTTTTT
NA | TRBJ2-1 | TRBV25-1 | TRBD2 | CASSTPGLAGGLGDEQFF | TGTGCCAGCAGTACCCCGGGACTAGCGGGAGGGCTAGGGGATGAGCAGTTCTTC
NA | TRBJ2-1 | TRBV9 | NA | CASSPRGIGEQFF | TGTGCCAGCAGCCCCCGTGGGATCGGTGAGCAGTTCTTC
NA | TRBJ2-1 | TRBV19 | TRBD1 | CATKAVGGTGIHEQFF | TGTGCCACCAAAGCCGTCGGTGGGACAGGGATACATGAGCAGTTCTTC
NA | TRBJ2-4 | TRBV30 | NA | CAWSVAGSKNIQYF | TGTGCCTGGAGTGTGGCGGGGTCCAAAAACATTCAGTACTTC